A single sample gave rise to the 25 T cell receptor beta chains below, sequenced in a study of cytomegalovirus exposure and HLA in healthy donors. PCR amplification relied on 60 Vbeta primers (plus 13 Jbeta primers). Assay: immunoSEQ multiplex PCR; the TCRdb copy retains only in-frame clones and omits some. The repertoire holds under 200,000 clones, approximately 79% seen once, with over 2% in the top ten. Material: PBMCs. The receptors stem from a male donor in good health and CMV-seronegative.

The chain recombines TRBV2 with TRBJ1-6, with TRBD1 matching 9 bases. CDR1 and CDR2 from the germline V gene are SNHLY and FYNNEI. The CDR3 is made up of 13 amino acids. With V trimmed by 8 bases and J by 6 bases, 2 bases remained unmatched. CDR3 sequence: CASPGQGNSPLHF. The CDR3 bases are TGTGCCAGCCCGGGACAGGGTAATTCACCCCTCCACTTT.

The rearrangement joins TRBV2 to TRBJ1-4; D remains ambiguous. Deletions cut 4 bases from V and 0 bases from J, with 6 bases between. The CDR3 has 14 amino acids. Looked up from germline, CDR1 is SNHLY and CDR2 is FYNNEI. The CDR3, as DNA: TGTGCCAGCAGTGTGGCCACAACTAATGAAAAACTGTTTTTT. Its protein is CASSVATTNEKLFF. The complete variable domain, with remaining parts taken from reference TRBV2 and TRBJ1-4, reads EPEVTQTPSHQVTQMGQEVILRCVPISNHLYFYWYRQILGQKVEFLVSFYNNEISEKSEIFDDQFSVERPDGSNFTLKIRSTKLEDSAMYFCASSVATTNEKLFFGSGTQLSVL.

CDR3 coding DNA: TGCAGCGTCCCGGGACAGGGTCTTCCAGCTAATGAAAAACTGTTTTTT. Its translation: CSVPGQGLPANEKLFF. The chain recombines TRBV29-1 with TRBJ1-4, with 9 bases lining up with TRBD1. Germline V gene data show CDR1 as SQVTM and CDR2 as ANQGSEA. The CDR3 extends over 16 amino acids. The V segment lost 6 bases and the J segment 3 bases; nucleotides outside the gene matches: 11.

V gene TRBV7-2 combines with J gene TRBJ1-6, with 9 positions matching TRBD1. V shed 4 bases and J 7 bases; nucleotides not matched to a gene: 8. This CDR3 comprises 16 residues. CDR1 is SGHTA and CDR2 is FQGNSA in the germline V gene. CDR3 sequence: CASSSPSTGGNSPLHF. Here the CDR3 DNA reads TGTGCCAGCAGCTCGCCTTCGACAGGGGGAAATTCACCCCTCCACTTT.

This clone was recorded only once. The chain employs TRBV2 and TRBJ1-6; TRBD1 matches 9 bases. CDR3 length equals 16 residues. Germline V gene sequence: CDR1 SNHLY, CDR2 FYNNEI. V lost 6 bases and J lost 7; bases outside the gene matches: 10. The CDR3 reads CASRRDRARGNSPLHF. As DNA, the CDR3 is TGTGCCAGCAGGAGGGACAGGGCTCGGGGGAATTCACCCCTCCACTTT.

CDR3 amino acids: CASSLAHTGTGNTIYF. The CDR3 bases are TGTGCCAGCAGCTTAGCGCACACAGGTACTGGAAACACCATATATTTT. This chain uses TRBV7-9 with TRBJ1-3; the D gene is possibly TRBD1 (5 bases). The CDR3 sequence is 16 residues long. V was cut by 0 bases and J by 2 bases, with 11 bases left in between. Per the germline V gene, CDR1 is SEHNR and CDR2 is FQNEAQ (reference sequence). Using reference TRBV7-9 and TRBJ1-3 for the parts outside the CDR3, the full variable domain is DTGVSQNPRHKITKRGQNVTFRCDPISEHNRLYWYRQTLGQGPEFLTYFQNEAQLEKSRLLSDRFSAERPKGSFSTLEIQRTEQGDSAMYLCASSLAHTGTGNTIYFGEGSWLTVV.

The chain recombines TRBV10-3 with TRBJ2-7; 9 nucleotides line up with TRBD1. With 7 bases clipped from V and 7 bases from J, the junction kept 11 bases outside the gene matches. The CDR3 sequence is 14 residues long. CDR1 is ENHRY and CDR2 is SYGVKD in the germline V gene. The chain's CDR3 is CAITPGGQGKEQYF. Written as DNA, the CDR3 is TGTGCCATCACCCCCGGGGGACAGGGAAAAGAGCAGTACTTC.

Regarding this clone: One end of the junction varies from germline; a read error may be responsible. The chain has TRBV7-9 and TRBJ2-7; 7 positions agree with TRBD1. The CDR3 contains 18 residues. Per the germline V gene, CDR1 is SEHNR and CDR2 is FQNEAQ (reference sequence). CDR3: CSSSSPGYRTGGVYEQYF. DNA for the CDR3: TGTTCCAGCAGCTCCCCTGGGTATAGGACAGGAGGAGTCTACGAGCAGTACTTC.

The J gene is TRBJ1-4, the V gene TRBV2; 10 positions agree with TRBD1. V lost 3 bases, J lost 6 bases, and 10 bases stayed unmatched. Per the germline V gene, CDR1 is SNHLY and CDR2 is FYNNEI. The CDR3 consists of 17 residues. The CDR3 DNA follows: TGTGCCAGCAGTGAGAAAGGGGTGGGACAGGGGTATGAAAAACTGTTTTTT. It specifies CASSEKGVGQGYEKLFF.

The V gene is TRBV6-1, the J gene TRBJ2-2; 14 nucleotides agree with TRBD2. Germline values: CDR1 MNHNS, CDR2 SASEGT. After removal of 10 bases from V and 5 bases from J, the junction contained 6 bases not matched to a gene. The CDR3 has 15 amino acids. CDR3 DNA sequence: TGTGCCAACGGACTAGCGGGGGGTGATACCGGGGAGCTGTTTTTT. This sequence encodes CANGLAGGDTGELFF.

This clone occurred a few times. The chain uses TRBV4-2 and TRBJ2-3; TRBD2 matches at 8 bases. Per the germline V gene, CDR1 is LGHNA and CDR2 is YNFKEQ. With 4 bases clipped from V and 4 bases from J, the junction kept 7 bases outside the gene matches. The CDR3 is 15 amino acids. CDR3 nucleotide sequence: TGTGCCAGCAGCCTCGGACTAGCTCGCGCAGATACGCAGTATTTT. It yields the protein CASSLGLARADTQYF.

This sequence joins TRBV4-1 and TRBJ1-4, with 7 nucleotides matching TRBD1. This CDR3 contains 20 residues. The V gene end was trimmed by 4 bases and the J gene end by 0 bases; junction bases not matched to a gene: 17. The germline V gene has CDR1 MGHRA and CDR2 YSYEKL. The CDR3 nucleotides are TGCGCCAGCAGCCGGACCGGGACAGCAGTACACCTTGCAACTAATGAAAAACTGTTTTTT. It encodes CASSRTGTAVHLATNEKLFF.

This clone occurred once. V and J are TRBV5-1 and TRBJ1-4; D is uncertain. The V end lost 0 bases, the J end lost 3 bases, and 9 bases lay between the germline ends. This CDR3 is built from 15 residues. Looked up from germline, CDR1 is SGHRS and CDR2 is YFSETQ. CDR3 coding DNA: TGCGCCAGCAGCTTGGCGGGTATACCTAATGAAAAACTGTTTTTT. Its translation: CASSLAGIPNEKLFF.

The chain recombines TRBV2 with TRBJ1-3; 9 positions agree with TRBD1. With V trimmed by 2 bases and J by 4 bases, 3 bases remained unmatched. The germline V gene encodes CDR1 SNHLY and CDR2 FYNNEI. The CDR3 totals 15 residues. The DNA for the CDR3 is TGTGCCAGCAGTGAAAACAGGGGGCTCGGAAACACCATATATTTT. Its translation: CASSENRGLGNTIYF.

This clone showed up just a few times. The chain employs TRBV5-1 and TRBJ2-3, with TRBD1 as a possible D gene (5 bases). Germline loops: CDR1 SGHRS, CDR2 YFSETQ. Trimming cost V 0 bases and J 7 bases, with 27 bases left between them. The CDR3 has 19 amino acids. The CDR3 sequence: CASSLEGRRALSFQNTQYF. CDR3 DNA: TGCGCCAGCAGCTTGGAGGGGCGTAGGGCCCTTAGCTTTCAAAATACGCAGTATTTT.

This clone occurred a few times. CDR3 loop: CARMLGGPRGSPLHF. As DNA, the CDR3 is TGTGCCAGAATGCTTGGAGGCCCGCGGGGTTCACCCCTCCACTTT. V and J are TRBV5-3 and TRBJ1-6; D is ambiguous. TRBV5-3 is designated an ORF whose function remains uncertain. Trimming took 6 bases from V and 9 from J, leaving 19 bases between them. The CDR3 contains 15 residues.

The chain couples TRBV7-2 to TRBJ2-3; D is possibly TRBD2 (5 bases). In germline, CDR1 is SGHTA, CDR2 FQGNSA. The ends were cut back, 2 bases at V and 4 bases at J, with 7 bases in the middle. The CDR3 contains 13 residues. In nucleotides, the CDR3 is TGTGCCAGCAGCTTATACGGGGCAGATACGCAGTATTTT. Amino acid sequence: CASSLYGADTQYF.

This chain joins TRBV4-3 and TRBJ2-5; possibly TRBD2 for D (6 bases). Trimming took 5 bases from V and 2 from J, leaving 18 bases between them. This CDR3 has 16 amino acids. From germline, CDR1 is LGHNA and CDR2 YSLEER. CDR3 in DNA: TGCGCCAGCAGCTTCCAGGAGGGGCGAGGTCAAGAGACCCAGTACTTC. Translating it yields CASSFQEGRGQETQYF.

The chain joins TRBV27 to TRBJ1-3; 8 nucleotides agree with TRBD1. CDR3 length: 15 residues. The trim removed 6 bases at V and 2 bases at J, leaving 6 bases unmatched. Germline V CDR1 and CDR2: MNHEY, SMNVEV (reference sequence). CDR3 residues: CASSETDRAGNTIYF. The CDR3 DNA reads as TGTGCCAGCAGCGAAACGGACAGGGCTGGAAACACCATATATTTT.

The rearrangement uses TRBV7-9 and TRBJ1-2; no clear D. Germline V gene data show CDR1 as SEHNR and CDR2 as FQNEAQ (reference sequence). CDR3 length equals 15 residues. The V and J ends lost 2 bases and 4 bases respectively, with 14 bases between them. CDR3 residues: CASSLLGLKFYGYTF. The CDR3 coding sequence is TGTGCCAGCAGCTTACTTGGCTTAAAATTCTATGGCTACACCTTC.

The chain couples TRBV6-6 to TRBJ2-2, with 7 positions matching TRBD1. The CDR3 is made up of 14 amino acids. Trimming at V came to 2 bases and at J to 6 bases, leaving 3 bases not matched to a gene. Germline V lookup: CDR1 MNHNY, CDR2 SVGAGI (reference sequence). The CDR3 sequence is CASSYQGEPGELFF. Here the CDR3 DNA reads TGTGCCAGCAGTTACCAGGGGGAACCCGGGGAGCTGTTTTTT.

CDR3 region: CAWSRGQGTNEQYF. The DNA for the CDR3 is TGTGCCTGGAGCCGGGGTCAGGGGACGAACGAGCAGTACTTC. The V call is TRBV30, the J call TRBJ2-7; maybe TRBD1 (6 bases). V was shortened by 3 bases and J by 5 bases, with 17 bases between the two germline ends. Germline lookup yields CDR1 GTSNPN and CDR2 SVGIG (reference sequence). The CDR3 runs 14 residues.

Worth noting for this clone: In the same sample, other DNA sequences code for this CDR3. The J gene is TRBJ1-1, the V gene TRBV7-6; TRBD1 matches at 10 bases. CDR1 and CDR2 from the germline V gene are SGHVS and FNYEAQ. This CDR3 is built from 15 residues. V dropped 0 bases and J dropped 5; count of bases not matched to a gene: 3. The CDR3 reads CASSLAPGQGTEAFF. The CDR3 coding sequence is TGTGCCAGCAGCTTAGCGCCGGGACAGGGGACTGAAGCTTTCTTT.

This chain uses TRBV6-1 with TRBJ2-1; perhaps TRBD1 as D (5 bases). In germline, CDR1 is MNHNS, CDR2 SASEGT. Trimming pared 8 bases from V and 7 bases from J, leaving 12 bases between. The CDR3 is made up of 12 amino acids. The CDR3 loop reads CASVLDRNEQFF. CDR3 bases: TGTGCCAGCGTTCTCGACAGAAATGAGCAGTTCTTC.

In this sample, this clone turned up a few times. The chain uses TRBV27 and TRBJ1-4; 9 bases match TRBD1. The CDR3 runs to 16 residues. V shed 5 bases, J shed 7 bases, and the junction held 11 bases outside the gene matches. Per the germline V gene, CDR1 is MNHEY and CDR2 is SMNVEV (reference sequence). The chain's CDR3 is CASSATGGARGEKLFF. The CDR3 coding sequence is TGTGCCAGCAGTGCGACAGGGGGTGCCCGTGGTGAAAAACTGTTTTTT.